The clone carrying this T cell receptor (beta chain) appeared once. This same CDR3 is encoded by further DNA sequences in the sample. Per the original data handling: The assay estimated nucleated cells by amplifying reference gene primers. The data were produced by immunoSEQ multiplex PCR, yet TCRdb's version contains in-frame clones alone and is incomplete. Clonal size and the V and J genes are those of that table, whereas D and trimming came from the DNA. Here the sample spans around 200,000 clones, approximately 84% being singletons. CDR1 is MNHEY, CDR2 SMNVEV, per germline (reference sequence). This CDR3 region has 13 residues. V was shortened by 6 bases and J by 7 bases, with 13 bases between the two germline ends. These data originate in a study of blood T cell repertoires in COVID-19.

The clonotype originates from a man aged 35 to 55 with active or convalescent COVID-19. Specimen: peripheral blood. The chain recombines TRBV27 with TRBJ2-1, with D possibly TRBD2 on 6 matching bases. CDR3 sequence: CASSLTEGNEQFF. CDR3 DNA: TGTGCCAGCAGCCTGACGGAGGGGAATGAGCAGTTCTTC.